Listed below are T cell receptor beta chains from one sample, sequenced in a study of blood T cell repertoires in COVID-19. Clones were sequenced by immunoSEQ multiplex PCR, and TCRdb holds only the in-frame ones, with some missing. The table includes about 270,000 clones, approximately 90% detected once. Sequencing was performed on PBMCs or T cells enriched from blood (not recorded which). The receptors were gathered from a man aged 40-50 years who had been exposed to COVID-19. The CDR3 runs from the conserved cysteine through the conserved F or W. The D gene is left open where the match is weak. Clone size is not always given. Where it is, it says once, few, many or a class for expanded clones.

j_call,clone_size,v_call,d_call,cdr3_nt,cdr3_aa
TRBJ1-2,once,TRBV28,-,TGTGCCAGCAGGGGACAAGCCTATGGCTACACCTTC,CASRGQAYGYTF
TRBJ1-2,-,TRBV29-1,-,TGCAGCGTTCGGACATCAAACTATGGCTACACCTTC,CSVRTSNYGYTF
TRBJ1-1,-,TRBV11-3,-,TGTGCCAGCAGCTTATTGGGGAGAGTGAACACTGAAGCTTTCTTT,CASSLLGRVNTEAFF
TRBJ1-2,-,TRBV12-3/TRBV12-4,-,TGTGCCAGCAGTCGTGGGCCCGCAGATCGCTACACCTTC,CASSRGPADRYTF
TRBJ1-5,-,TRBV19,-,TGTGCCAGTAGTATCAGCGCAGGGGGCAATCAGCCCCAGCATTTT,CASSISAGGNQPQHF
TRBJ1-1,once,TRBV7-9,-,TGTGCCAGCAGCTCCCGACAGTACACTGAAGCTTTCTTT,CASSSRQYTEAFF
TRBJ1-1,-,TRBV27,-,TGTGCCAGCACCTCTGGGGCCCTGAACACTGAAGCTTTCTTT,CASTSGALNTEAFF
TRBJ1-1,-,TRBV11-2,-,TGTGCCAGCAGCTTAGTAGCTAGTGAAGCTTTCTTT,CASSLVASEAFF
TRBJ2-7,-,TRBV2,-,TGTGCCAGCACCGAAGGGCGGGACAGCGACTACGAGCAGTACTTC,CASTEGRDSDYEQYF
TRBJ1-2,few,TRBV30,TRBD1,TGTGCCTGGAGCGCCACCGGGACAGGGGAAACGATCACCTTC,CAWSATGTGETITF
TRBJ2-1,-,TRBV24-1,TRBD2,TGTGCCACCAGCATAGCGGGCTCCTACAATGAGCAGTTCTTC,CATSIAGSYNEQFF
TRBJ1-3,-,TRBV7-9,-,TGTGCCAGCAGTCCGGGAAACACCATATATTTT,CASSPGNTIYF
TRBJ2-1,-,TRBV2,TRBD2,TGTGCCACACGAGCGGGAGGGCCTATCGATGAGCAGTTCTTC,CATRAGGPIDEQFF
TRBJ1-5,-,TRBV28,TRBD1,TGTGCCAGCAGTCAAGACAGGGAACCCCGCAATCAGCCCCAGCATTTT,CASSQDREPRNQPQHF
TRBJ2-1,-,TRBV4-1,TRBD2,TGCGCCAGCAGCCAGGCGACTAGCGGGAGGATTCTCTACAATGAGCAGTTCTTC,CASSQATSGRILYNEQFF
TRBJ2-5,-,TRBV7-2,-,TGTGCCAGCAGCGCGACTTTTTCTCAAGAGACCCAGTACTTC,CASSATFSQETQYF
TRBJ1-1,-,TRBV19,TRBD1,TGTGCCAGTAGTATTACAGGGGGAGGAACTGAAGCTTTCTTT,CASSITGGGTEAFF
TRBJ2-3,-,TRBV6-5,-,TGTGCCAGCAGGAACCCAGGGGCAGATACGCAGTATTTT,CASRNPGADTQYF
TRBJ2-2,-,TRBV5-1,TRBD2,TGCGCCAGCAGCCTAGCGGGAGGGCCGAACACCGGGGAGCTGTTTTTT,CASSLAGGPNTGELFF
TRBJ1-1,-,TRBV5-1,-,TGCGCCAGCAGCCTAGCTTCGAACACTGAAGCTTTCTTT,CASSLASNTEAFF
TRBJ2-7,-,TRBV11-2,-,TGTGCCAGCAGCATTTTACAGGTACACGAGCAGTACTTC,CASSILQVHEQYF
TRBJ1-4,-,TRBV7-2,TRBD1,TGTGCCAGCAGCCAGGGGGCTCGGGAAAAACTGTTTTTT,CASSQGAREKLFF
TRBJ2-1,-,TRBV4-2,TRBD2,TGTGCCAGCAGCCAAGAAGAAAGCGGGAACTACAATGAGCAGTTCTTC,CASSQEESGNYNEQFF
TRBJ1-2,-,TRBV9,-,TGTGCCAGCAGCACCAAAACAGGGAACTCTCGGGGCTACACCTTC,CASSTKTGNSRGYTF
TRBJ2-7,-,TRBV29-1,TRBD1,TGCAGCGTTTCGTCCGGGACAGGGGTGGGGGAGCAGTACTTC,CSVSSGTGVGEQYF